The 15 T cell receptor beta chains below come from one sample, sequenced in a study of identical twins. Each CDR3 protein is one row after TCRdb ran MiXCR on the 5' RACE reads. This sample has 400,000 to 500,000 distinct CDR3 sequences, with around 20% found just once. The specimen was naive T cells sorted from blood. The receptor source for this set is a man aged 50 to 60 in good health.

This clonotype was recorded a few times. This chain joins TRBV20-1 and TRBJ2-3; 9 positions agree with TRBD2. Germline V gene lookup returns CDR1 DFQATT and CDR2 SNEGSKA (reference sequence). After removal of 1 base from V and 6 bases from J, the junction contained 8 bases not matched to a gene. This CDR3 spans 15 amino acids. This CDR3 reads CSARGGAGGRDTQYF. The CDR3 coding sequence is TGCAGTGCTAGAGGGGGTGCGGGGGGGCGTGATACGCAGTATTTT.

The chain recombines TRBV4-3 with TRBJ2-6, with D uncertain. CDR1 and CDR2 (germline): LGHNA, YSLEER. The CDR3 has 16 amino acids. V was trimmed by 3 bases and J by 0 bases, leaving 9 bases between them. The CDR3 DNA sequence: TGCGCCAGCAGCCAGCACAGAATCTCTGGGGCCAACGTCCTGACTTTC. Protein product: CASSQHRISGANVLTF.

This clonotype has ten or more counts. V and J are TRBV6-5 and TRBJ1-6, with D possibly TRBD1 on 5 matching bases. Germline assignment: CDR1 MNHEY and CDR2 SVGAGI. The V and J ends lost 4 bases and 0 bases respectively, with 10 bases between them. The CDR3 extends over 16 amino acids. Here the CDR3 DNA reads TGTGCCAGCAGTTTGACAGAGAGCTCCTATAATTCACCCCTCCACTTT. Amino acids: CASSLTESSYNSPLHF.

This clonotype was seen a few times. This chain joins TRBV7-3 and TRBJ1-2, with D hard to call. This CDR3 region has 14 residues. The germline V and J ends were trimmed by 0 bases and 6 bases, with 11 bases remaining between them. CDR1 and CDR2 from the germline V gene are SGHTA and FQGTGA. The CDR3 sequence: CASSLTGGTNGYTF. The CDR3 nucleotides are TGTGCCAGCAGCTTAACAGGAGGCACCAATGGCTACACCTTC.

As DNA, the CDR3 is TGCGCCAGCAGCACCCCCGGGACTGAAGCTTTCTTT. Amino acids: CASSTPGTEAFF. This chain connects TRBV5-1 to TRBJ1-1, with no clear D. Trimming took 4 bases from V and 5 from J, leaving 9 bases between them. The CDR3 is made up of 12 amino acids. The germline gives CDR1 SGHRS, CDR2 YFSETQ.

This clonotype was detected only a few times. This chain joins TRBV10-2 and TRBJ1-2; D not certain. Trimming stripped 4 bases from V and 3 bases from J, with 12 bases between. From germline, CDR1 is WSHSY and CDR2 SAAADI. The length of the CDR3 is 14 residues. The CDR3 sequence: CASSAQRTYYGYTF. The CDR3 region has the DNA TGCGCCAGCAGTGCTCAAAGGACCTACTATGGCTACACCTTC.

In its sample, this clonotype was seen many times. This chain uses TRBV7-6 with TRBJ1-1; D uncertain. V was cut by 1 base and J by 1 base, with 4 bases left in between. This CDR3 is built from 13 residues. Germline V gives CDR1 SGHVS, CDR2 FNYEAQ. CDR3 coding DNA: TGTGCCAGCAGCTTAGACGAGAACACTGAAGCTTTCTTT. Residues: CASSLDENTEAFF.

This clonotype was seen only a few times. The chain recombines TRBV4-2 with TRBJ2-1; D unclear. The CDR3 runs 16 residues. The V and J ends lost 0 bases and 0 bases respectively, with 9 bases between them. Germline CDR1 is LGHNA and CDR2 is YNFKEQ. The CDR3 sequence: CASSQDWLSSYNEQFF. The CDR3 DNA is TGTGCCAGCAGCCAAGATTGGCTGAGCTCCTACAATGAGCAGTTCTTC.

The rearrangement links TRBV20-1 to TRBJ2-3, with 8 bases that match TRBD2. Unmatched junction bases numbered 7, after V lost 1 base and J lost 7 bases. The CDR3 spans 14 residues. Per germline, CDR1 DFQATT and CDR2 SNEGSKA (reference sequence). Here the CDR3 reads CSARGLAGGNTQYF. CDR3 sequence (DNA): TGCAGTGCTAGAGGTCTAGCGGGTGGTAATACGCAGTATTTT.

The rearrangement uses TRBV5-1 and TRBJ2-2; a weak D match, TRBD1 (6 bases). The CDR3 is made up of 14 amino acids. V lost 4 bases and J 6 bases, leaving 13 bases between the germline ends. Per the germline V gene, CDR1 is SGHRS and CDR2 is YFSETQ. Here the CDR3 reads CASSTGWDAGELFF. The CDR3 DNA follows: TGCGCCAGCAGCACAGGGTGGGACGCCGGGGAGCTGTTTTTT. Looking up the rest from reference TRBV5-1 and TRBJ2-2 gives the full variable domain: KAGVTQTPRYLIKTRGQQVTLSCSPISGHRSVSWYQQTPGQGLQFLFEYFSETQRNKGNFPGRFSGRQFSNSRSEMNVSTLELGDSALYLCASSTGWDAGELFFGEGSRLTVL.

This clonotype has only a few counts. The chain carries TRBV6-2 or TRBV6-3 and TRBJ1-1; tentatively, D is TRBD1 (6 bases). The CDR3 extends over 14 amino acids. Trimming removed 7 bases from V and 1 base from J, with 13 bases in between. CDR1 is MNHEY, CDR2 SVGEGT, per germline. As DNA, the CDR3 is TGTGCCAGCACCTACAGGGAGTCGAACACTGAAGCTTTCTTT. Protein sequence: CASTYRESNTEAFF.

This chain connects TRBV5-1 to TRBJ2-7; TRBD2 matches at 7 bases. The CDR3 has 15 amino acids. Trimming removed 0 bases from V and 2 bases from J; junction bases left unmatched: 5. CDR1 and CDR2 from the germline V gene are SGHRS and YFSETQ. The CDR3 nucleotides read TGCGCCAGCAGCTTGGGTACAGCGGGAACCTACGAGCAGTACTTC. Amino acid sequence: CASSLGTAGTYEQYF.

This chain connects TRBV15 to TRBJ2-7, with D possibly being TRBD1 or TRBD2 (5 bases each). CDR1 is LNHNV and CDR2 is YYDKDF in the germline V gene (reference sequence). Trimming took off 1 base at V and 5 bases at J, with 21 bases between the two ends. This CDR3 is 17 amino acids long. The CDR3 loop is CATSRALGTLGSHEQYF. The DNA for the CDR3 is TGTGCCACCAGCAGAGCCCTAGGGACGTTAGGGAGCCACGAGCAGTACTTC. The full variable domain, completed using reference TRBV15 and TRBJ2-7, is DAMVIQNPRYQVTQFGKPVTLSCSQTLNHNVMYWYQQKSSQAPKLLFHYYDKDFNNEADTPDNFQSRRPNTSFCFLDIRSPGLGDTAMYLCATSRALGTLGSHEQYFGPGTRLTVT.

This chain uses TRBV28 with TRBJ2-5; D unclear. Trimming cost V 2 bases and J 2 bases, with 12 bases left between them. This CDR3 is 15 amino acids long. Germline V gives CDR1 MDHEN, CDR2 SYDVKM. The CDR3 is CASSLTDGSQETQYF. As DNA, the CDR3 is TGTGCCAGCAGTTTAACGGACGGGTCTCAAGAGACCCAGTACTTC.

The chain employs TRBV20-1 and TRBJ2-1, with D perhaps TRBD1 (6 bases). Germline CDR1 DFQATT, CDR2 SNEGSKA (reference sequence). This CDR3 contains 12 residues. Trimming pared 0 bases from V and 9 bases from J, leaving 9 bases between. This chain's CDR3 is CSAREGHFEQFF. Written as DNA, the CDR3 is TGCAGTGCTAGAGAGGGACACTTTGAGCAGTTCTTC.